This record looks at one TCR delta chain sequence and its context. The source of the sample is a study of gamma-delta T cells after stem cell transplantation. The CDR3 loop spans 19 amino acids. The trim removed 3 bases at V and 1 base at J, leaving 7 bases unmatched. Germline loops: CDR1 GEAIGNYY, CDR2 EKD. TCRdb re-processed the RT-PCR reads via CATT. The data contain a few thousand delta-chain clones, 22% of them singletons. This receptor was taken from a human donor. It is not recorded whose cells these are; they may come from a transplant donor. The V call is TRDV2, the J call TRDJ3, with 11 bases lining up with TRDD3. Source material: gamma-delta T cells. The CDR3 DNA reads TGTGCCTGTGACTTACTGGGGGATAGAAGATCCTGGGACACCCGACAGATGTTTTTC. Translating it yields CACDLLGDRRSWDTRQMFF.